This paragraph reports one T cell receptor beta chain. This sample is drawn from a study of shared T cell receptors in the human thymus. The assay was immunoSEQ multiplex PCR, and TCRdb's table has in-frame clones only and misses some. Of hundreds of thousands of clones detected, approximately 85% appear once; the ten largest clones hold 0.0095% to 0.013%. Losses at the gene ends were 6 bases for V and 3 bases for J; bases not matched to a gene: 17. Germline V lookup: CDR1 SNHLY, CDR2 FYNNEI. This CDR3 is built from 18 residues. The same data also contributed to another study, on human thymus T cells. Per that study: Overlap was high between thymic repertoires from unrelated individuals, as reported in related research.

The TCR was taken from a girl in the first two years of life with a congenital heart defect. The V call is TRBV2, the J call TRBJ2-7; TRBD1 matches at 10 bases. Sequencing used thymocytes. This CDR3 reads CASSHPPAGDRGNYEQYF. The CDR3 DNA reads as TGTGCCAGCAGCCACCCACCGGCCGGGGACAGGGGAAACTACGAGCAGTACTTC.